Each of the 15 T cell receptor beta chains below was sequenced from the same sample in a study of shared clonotypes between healthy human individuals. Sequenced by immunoSEQ multiplex PCR; TCRdb stores in-frame clones only, minus some. The repertoire holds about 2.4 million clones, with 80% to 95% as singletons. What was sequenced was naive CD4+ T cells from PBMCs. Subset of the sample: CD45RA+ positively selected. Receptors originate from a young man in good health. Some clones in this sample may be carry-over from other donors' samples.

This chain uses TRBV11-2 with TRBJ2-2; D might be TRBD1 or TRBD2, each matching 6 bases. Germline CDR1 reads SGHAT; CDR2 reads FQNNGV. Trimming stripped 7 bases from V and 0 bases from J, with 12 bases between. This CDR3 region has 15 residues. CDR3 amino acids: CASTERGANTGELFF. The CDR3 DNA reads TGTGCCAGCACCGAAAGGGGGGCGAACACCGGGGAGCTGTTTTTT.

The J gene is TRBJ1-4, the V gene TRBV19; D might be TRBD1 (6 bases). The CDR3 length is 13 residues. Germline loops: CDR1 LNHDA, CDR2 SQIVND (reference sequence). V lost 5 bases, J lost 6 bases, and 10 bases lay in between. The CDR3 DNA reads TGTGCCAGTAGTCAGGGGAATCATGAAAAACTGTTTTTT. Its translation: CASSQGNHEKLFF.

The chain employs TRBV5-8 and TRBJ2-7, with TRBD1 matching over 7 bases. Germline CDR1 and CDR2: SGHTS and YDEGEE. The CDR3 runs to 17 residues. V shed 1 base and J 3 bases; nucleotides not matched to a gene: 13. The CDR3 reads CASSLFGQASTFYEQYF. In nucleotides, the CDR3 is TGTGCCAGCAGCTTGTTCGGACAGGCTTCGACCTTCTACGAGCAGTACTTC.

The chain carries TRBV4-2 and TRBJ2-2, with unresolved D. V was clipped by 1 base and J by 6 bases, with 15 bases between them. This CDR3 has 16 amino acids. The germline V gene encodes CDR1 LGHNA and CDR2 YNFKEQ. The CDR3 coding sequence is TGTGCCAGCAGCCAAGCCCTACCTAGTGTCGCCGGGGAGCTGTTTTTT. It yields the protein CASSQALPSVAGELFF.

A word on this clone: Germline is not matched at one junction end, which may reflect a read error. V usage is TRBV28 and J usage is TRBJ1-5, with 10 bases that match TRBD1. This CDR3 comprises 12 residues. Germline loops: CDR1 MDHEN, CDR2 SYDVKM. CDR3 protein: CASRGQGGESFF. The CDR3 DNA reads as TGTGCCAGCAGAGGACAGGGGGGTGAGTCTTTTTTT. Looking up the rest from reference TRBV28 and TRBJ1-5 gives the full variable domain: DVKVTQSSRYLVKRTGEKVFLECVQDMDHENMFWYRQDPGLGLRLIYFSYDVKMKEKGDIPEGYSVSREKKERFSLILESASTNQTSMYLCASRGQGGESFFGDGTRLSIL.

This clone was recorded once. The chain couples TRBV10-3 to TRBJ2-3; D not resolved. This CDR3 spans 11 amino acids. Between the trimmed V and J ends, which lost 8 bases and 4 bases, there was a span of 7 bases. Germline V gene sequence: CDR1 ENHRY, CDR2 SYGVKD. The CDR3 here is CAIESSDTQYF. The CDR3 DNA sequence: TGTGCCATCGAAAGCTCAGATACGCAGTATTTT.

The chain couples TRBV9 to TRBJ2-5; perhaps TRBD2 as D (6 bases). Germline loops: CDR1 SGDLS, CDR2 YYNGEE. V was shortened by 0 bases and J by 4 bases, with 10 bases between the two germline ends. The length of the CDR3 is 14 residues. Here the CDR3 reads CASSVAGAPETQYF. CDR3 coding DNA: TGTGCCAGCAGCGTAGCGGGAGCCCCAGAGACCCAGTACTTC.

V gene TRBV5-1 combines with J gene TRBJ1-3, with TRBD1 as a possible D gene (5 bases). Germline V gene data show CDR1 as SGHRS and CDR2 as YFSETQ. The length of the CDR3 is 17 residues. V lost 1 base and J 0 bases, leaving 14 bases between the germline ends. CDR3 sequence: CASSLLGVRTSGNTIYF. The CDR3 DNA sequence: TGCGCCAGCAGCTTGTTGGGGGTCCGGACCTCTGGAAACACCATATATTTT.

CDR3 in amino acids: CASSPARGTDTQYF. The CDR3 DNA reads TGTGCCAGCAGCCCAGCTAGGGGCACAGATACGCAGTATTTT. J is TRBJ2-3 and V is TRBV11-3; no firm D call. The germline CDR1 and CDR2 sequences are SGHNT and YENEEA. The CDR3 covers 14 residues. V dropped 5 bases and J dropped 1 base, with 10 bases sitting between them.

This chain connects TRBV2 to TRBJ1-5; D gene uncertain. Germline CDR1 and CDR2: SNHLY and FYNNEI. The CDR3 consists of 14 residues. Between the trimmed V and J ends, which lost 5 bases and 2 bases, there was a span of 10 bases. CDR3 loop: CASSLTGGNQPQHF. DNA of the CDR3: TGTGCCAGCAGTTTGACTGGGGGCAATCAGCCCCAGCATTTT.

In this sample, this clone turned up once. This sample also contains other DNA sequences that code for the same CDR3. The J gene is TRBJ2-1, the V gene TRBV9; D may be TRBD2 (5 bases). This CDR3 comprises 15 residues. CDR1 is SGDLS, CDR2 YYNGEE, per germline. The V end was cut by 2 bases, the J end by 0 bases, with 9 bases between. The CDR3 region has the DNA TGTGCCAGCAGCGTGGACGGAGGCTCCTACAATGAGCAGTTCTTC. This encodes CASSVDGGSYNEQFF.

The chain carries TRBV19 and TRBJ1-1; 7 positions match TRBD1. Germline values: CDR1 LNHDA, CDR2 SQIVND (reference sequence). V dropped 7 bases and J dropped 1; count of bases not matched to a gene: 12. CDR3 length equals 16 residues. CDR3 DNA sequence: TGTGCCAGTACCATCCTTAGGGGGCGAAAGAACACTGAAGCTTTCTTT. As protein: CASTILRGRKNTEAFF.

The chain employs TRBV5-4 and TRBJ1-2, with D tentatively TRBD1 (6 bases). In germline, CDR1 is SGHNT, CDR2 YYREEE (reference sequence). V dropped 4 bases and J dropped 0 bases, with 10 bases sitting between them. This CDR3 is 14 amino acids long. The CDR3 DNA is TGTGCCAGCAGCCACCGGACAGCTAACTATGGCTACACCTTC. Its translation: CASSHRTANYGYTF.

About this clone: This CDR3 is also generated by other DNA sequences in the sample. The CDR3 bases are TGTGCCAGCAGTTTATGGCTGAACACTGAAGCTTTCTTT. This codes for CASSLWLNTEAFF. The V and J genes are TRBV28 and TRBJ1-1; no firm D call. CDR1 and CDR2 from the germline V gene are MDHEN and SYDVKM. The CDR3 is 13 amino acids. Between the trimmed V and J ends, which lost 0 bases and 0 bases, there was a span of 2 bases.

V is TRBV6-6 and J is TRBJ2-5; D is perhaps TRBD1 (6 bases). CDR3 length equals 14 residues. V dropped 6 bases and J dropped 5 bases, with 16 bases sitting between them. Germline values: CDR1 MNHNY, CDR2 SVGAGI (reference sequence). CDR3 sequence (DNA): TGTGCCAGCAGAAATCCAGGGGAGTGGGAGACCCAGTACTTC. Translation gives CASRNPGEWETQYF.